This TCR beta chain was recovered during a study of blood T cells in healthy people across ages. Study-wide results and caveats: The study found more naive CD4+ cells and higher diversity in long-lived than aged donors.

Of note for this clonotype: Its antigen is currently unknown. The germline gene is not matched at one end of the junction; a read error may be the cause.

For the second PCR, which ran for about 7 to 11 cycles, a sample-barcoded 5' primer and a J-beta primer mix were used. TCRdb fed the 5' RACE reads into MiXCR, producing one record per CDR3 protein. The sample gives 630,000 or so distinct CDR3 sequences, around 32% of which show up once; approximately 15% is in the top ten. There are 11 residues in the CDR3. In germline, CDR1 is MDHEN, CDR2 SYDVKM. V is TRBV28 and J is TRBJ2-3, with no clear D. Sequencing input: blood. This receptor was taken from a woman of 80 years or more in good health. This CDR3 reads CTSSSGRFEYF. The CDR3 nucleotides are TGTACCAGCAGTTCGGGCCGGTTTGAGTATTTT.